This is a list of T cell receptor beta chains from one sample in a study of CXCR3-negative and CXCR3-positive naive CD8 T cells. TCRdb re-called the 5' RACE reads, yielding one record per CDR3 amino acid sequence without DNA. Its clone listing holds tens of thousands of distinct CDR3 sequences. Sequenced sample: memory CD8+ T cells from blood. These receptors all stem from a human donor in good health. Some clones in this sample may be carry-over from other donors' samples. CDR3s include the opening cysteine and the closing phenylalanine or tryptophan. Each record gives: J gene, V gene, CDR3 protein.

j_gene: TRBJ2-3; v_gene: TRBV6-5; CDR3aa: CASSYGPVLGTDTQYF
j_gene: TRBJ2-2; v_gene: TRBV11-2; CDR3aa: CASSLQGTGELFF
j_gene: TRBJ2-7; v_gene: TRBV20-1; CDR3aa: CSARLDRSYEQYF
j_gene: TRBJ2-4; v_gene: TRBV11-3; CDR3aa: CASSSTGGEGIQYF
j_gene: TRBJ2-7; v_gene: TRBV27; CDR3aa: CASSPASGASYEQYF
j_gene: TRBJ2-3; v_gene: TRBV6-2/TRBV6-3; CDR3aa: CASSYNGDTDTQYF
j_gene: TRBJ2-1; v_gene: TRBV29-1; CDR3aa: CSSWTGESFLGNEQFF
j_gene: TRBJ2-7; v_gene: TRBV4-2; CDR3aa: CASSQGPGGQYF
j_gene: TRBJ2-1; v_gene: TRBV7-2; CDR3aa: CASSLVRRSEQFF
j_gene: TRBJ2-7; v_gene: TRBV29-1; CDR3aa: CSVDAGGDYEQYF
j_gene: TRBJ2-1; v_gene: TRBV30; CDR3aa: CACGNNNEQFF
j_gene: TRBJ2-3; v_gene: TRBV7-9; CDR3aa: CASSPDASSTDTQYF
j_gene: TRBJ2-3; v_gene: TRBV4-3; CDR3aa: CASSQELAGGIDTQYF
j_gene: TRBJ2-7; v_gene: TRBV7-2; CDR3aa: CASSSDAGQGYEQYF
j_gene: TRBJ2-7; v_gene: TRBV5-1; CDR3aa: CASNHLPTGGLNEQYF
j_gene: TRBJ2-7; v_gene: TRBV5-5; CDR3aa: CASSFGGRTYEQYF
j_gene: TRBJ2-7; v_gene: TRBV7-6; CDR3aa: CASSSGLAGYEQYF
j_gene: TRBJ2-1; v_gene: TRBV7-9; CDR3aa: CASSLVATNEQFF
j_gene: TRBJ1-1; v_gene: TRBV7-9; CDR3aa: CASSSPATGDTEAFF
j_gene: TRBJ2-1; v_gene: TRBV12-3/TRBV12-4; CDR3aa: CASSSGAHNEQFF
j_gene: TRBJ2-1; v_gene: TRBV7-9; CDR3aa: CASSSTSGLSYNEQFF
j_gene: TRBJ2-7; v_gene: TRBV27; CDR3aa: CASSFQQTYEQYF
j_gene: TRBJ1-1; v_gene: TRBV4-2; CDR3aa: CASSQDPGTEAFF
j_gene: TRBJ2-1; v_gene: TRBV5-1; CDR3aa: CASSGTGDPHEQFF
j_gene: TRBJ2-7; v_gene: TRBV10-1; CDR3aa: CASGRTGDSYEQYF
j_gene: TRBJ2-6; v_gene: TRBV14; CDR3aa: CASSQVFGPGANVLTF
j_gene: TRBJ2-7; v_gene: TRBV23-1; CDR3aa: CASSQQTRQEFTYEQYF
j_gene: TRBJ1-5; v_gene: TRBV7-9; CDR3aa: CASSLGQGGQPQHF
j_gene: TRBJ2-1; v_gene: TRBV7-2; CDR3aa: CASSRGTSPNEQFF
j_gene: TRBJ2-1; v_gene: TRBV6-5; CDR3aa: CASSLGLAGNFEQFF
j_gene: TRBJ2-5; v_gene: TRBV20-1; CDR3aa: CSQAGGSTETQYF
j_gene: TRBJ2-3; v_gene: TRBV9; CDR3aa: CASSPSTDTQYF
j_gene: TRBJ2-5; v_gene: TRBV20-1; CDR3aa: CSAREGIAELQETQYF
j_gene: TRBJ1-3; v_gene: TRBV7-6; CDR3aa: CASSLAVGNTIYF
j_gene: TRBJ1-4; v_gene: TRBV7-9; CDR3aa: CASSRRESNEKLFF
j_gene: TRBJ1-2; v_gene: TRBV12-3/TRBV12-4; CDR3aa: CASSFWVVTNYGYTF
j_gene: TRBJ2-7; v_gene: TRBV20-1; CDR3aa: CSARTSGGIYEQYF
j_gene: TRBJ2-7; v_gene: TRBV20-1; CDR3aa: CSARGGSDYEQYF
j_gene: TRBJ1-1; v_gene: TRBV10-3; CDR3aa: CAISGGEADTEAFF
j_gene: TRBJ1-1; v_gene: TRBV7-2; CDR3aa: CASSLGTVTMNTEAFF
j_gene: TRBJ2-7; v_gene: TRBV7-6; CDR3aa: CASSRFSGGDEQYF
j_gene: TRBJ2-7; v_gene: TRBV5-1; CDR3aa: CASSLGGARTYEQYF
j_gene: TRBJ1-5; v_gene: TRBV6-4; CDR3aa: CASSDSAENQPQHF
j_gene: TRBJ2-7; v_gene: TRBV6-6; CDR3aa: CASSYSGAYEQYF
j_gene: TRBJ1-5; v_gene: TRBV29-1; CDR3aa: CSALMGGEYSNQPQHF
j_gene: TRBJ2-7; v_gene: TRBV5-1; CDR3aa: CASSARQGVSYEQYF
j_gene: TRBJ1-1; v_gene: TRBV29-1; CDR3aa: CSVRTENTEAFF
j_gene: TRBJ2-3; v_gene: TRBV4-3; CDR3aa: CASSQQATLPTDTQYF
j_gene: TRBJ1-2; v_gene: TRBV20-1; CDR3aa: CSARPQEAYGYTF
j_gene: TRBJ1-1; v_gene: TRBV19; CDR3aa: CATRPSGGMNTEAFF